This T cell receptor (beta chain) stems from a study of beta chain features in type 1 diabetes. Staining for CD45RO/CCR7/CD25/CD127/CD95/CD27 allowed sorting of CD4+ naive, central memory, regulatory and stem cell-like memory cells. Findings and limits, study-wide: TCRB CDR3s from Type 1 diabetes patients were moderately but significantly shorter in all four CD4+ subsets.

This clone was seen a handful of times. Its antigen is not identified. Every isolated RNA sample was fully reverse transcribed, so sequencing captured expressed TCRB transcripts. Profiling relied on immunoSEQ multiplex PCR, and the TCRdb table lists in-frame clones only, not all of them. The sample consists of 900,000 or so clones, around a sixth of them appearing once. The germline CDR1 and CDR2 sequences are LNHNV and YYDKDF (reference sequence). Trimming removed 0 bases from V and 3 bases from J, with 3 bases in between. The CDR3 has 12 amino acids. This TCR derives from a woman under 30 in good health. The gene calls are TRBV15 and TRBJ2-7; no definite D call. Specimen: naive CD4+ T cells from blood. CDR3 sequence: CATSRDHYEQYF. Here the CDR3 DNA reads TGTGCCACCAGCAGAGACCACTACGAGCAGTACTTC.